Given below is one T cell receptor beta chain in context. Its antigen is not known. Through a sample-barcoded 5' primer and a J-beta primer mix, a second PCR was run for roughly 6 to 11 cycles. TCRdb re-analysed the 5' RACE reads in MiXCR, keeping a single row per CDR3 protein. The table shows 540,000 or so distinct CDR3 sequences, with 25% to 30% occurring only once. This entry is derived from a study of blood T cells in healthy people across ages. Broader study findings: It was not possible, with unsorted PBMCs, to conclusively compare naive and antigen-experienced cells. Among long-lived donors, naive CD4+ cells were more numerous and diversity higher than in aged donors. Naive T cell percentage by flow cytometry tracked strongly with beta diversity.

The CDR3 length is 17 residues. The germline CDR1 and CDR2 sequences are ENHRY and SYGVKD. Trimming removed 6 bases from V and 2 bases from J; junction bases left unmatched: 14. This TCR derives from a woman in her 70s in good health. This chain connects TRBV10-3 to TRBJ1-2; TRBD1 agrees at 8 bases. Sequenced input: blood. The CDR3, as DNA: TGTGCCATCAGCGCCAGGACAGGGCCGGTCAACAACTATGGCTACACCTTC. This translates into CAISARTGPVNNYGYTF.